A single sample is the source of the 28 T cell receptor beta chains below, sequenced in a study of T cell repertoires in cytomegalovirus infection. One entry per CDR3 protein, called by TCRdb with MiXCR from the reads. The sample has a few hundred thousand distinct CDR3 sequences, approximately 42% seen once. No antigens are known for them. The source material was cultured PBMCs, sampled from culture after CMV antigen stimulation. These receptors originate from a human donor in good health (CMV status not recorded). Some clones in this sample may be carry-over from other donors' samples.

This clonotype occurred a few times. V usage is TRBV6-5 and J usage is TRBJ2-2; 8 positions agree with TRBD1. From germline, CDR1 is MNHEY and CDR2 SVGAGI. After removal of 4 bases from V and 2 bases from J, the junction contained 6 bases not matched to a gene. The CDR3 loop spans 16 amino acids. CDR3 residues: CASSFLGQGNTGELFF. CDR3 nucleotides: TGTGCCAGCAGTTTCCTCGGACAGGGTAACACCGGGGAGCTGTTTTTT.

The chain couples TRBV6-5 to TRBJ2-3; D is perhaps TRBD1 or TRBD2 (6 bases each). The CDR3 is made up of 14 amino acids. Looked up from germline, CDR1 is MNHEY and CDR2 is SVGAGI. The V end was cut by 10 bases, the J end by 2 bases, with 16 bases between. Here the CDR3 DNA reads TGTGCCACACAACAGGGACTGTCCACAGATACGCAGTATTTT. This codes for CATQQGLSTDTQYF.

In its sample, this clonotype was seen once. The chain recombines TRBV10-3 with TRBJ2-1; D uncertain. CDR3 length: 13 residues. Trimming stripped 0 bases from V and 5 bases from J, with 5 bases between. The germline V gene has CDR1 ENHRY and CDR2 SYGVKD. The CDR3 sequence is CAISESRNNEQFF. The CDR3 DNA sequence: TGTGCCATCAGTGAGTCCCGAAACAATGAGCAGTTCTTC.

The chain has TRBV6-2 or TRBV6-3 and TRBJ2-3, with D unclear. The V gene's germline CDR1 is MNHEY and CDR2 SVGEGT. Trimming took 4 bases from V and 1 from J, leaving 6 bases between them. This CDR3 has 13 residues. The CDR3 DNA sequence: TGTGCCAGCAGTTGGCCAGGCACAGATACGCAGTATTTT. It is translated as CASSWPGTDTQYF.

The chain couples TRBV6-1 to TRBJ2-6, with D unclear. This CDR3 region has 15 residues. Germline V gene sequence: CDR1 MNHNS, CDR2 SASEGT. Trimming took 8 bases from V and 2 from J, leaving 13 bases between them. The CDR3 is CASLPQSAGANVLTF. In nucleotides, the CDR3 is TGTGCCAGCCTTCCTCAGTCCGCTGGGGCCAACGTCCTGACTTTC.

This clonotype was counted once. V and J are TRBV7-2 and TRBJ2-2, with D uncertain. There are 12 residues in the CDR3. Germline loops: CDR1 SGHTA, CDR2 FQGNSA. Trimming pared 3 bases from V and 7 bases from J, leaving 6 bases between. The CDR3 DNA is TGTGCCAGCAGCTTCCAATACGGGGAGCTGTTTTTT. It encodes CASSFQYGELFF.

The sample holds a few counts of this clonotype. The V gene is TRBV6-2 or TRBV6-3, the J gene TRBJ2-6; D gene ambiguous. This CDR3 comprises 17 residues. Trimming took 4 bases from V and 4 from J, leaving 17 bases between them. Germline V gene sequence: CDR1 MNHEY, CDR2 SVGEGT. Written as DNA, the CDR3 is TGTGCCAGCAGTTCCCGCAGGTTTAACGGAGGGGCCAACGTCCTGACTTTC. Its translation is CASSSRRFNGGANVLTF.

This clonotype was seen a few times. The chain has TRBV11-3 and TRBJ2-1; 7 positions agree with TRBD2. Germline V gene lookup returns CDR1 SGHNT and CDR2 YENEEA. The ends lost 5 bases at V and 8 bases at J; junction bases unmatched: 3. This CDR3 has 12 amino acids. The CDR3 sequence: CASSQGGDEQFF. The CDR3, as DNA: TGTGCCAGCAGCCAGGGAGGGGATGAGCAGTTCTTC.

This rearrangement joins TRBV7-2 to TRBJ2-7, with 8 bases lining up with TRBD1. V was clipped by 1 base and J by 7 bases; unmatched bases: 9. Germline loops: CDR1 SGHTA, CDR2 FQGNSA. CDR3 length: 15 residues. The CDR3 loop is CASSLGPGGLTEQYF. CDR3 DNA sequence: TGTGCCAGCAGCTTAGGCCCAGGGGGCCTAACTGAGCAGTACTTC.

This clonotype was picked up a small number of times. The gene calls are TRBV12-3 or TRBV12-4 and TRBJ1-2, with D possibly TRBD1 on 6 matching bases. Trimming took off 6 bases at V and 7 bases at J, with 18 bases between the two ends. CDR3 length: 14 residues. For the CDR3, the DNA is TGTGCCAGCAGCTACAGGGTGGGGTTGAGTGGCTACACCTTC. Amino acid sequence: CASSYRVGLSGYTF.

This clonotype was seen a handful of times. The CDR3 DNA follows: TGTGCCAGCACCAACGGCTACGAGCAGTACTTC. It yields the protein CASTNGYEQYF. This chain connects TRBV2 to TRBJ2-7; unclear D gene. V shed 7 bases and J shed 3 bases, with 7 bases lying between them. The germline gives CDR1 SNHLY, CDR2 FYNNEI. The CDR3 runs 11 residues.

This clonotype was picked up a small number of times. This rearrangement joins TRBV7-2 to TRBJ2-5, with a weak D call TRBD2 (5 bases). Trimming pared 4 bases from V and 2 bases from J, leaving 14 bases between. Germline CDR1 and CDR2: SGHTA and FQGNSA. This CDR3 contains 15 residues. The DNA of the CDR3 is TGTGCCAGCAGCTCGGTCCTGGGAGTTCAAGAGACCCAGTACTTC. Its translation: CASSSVLGVQETQYF.

This clonotype has only a few counts. The CDR3 bases are TGTGCCAGCAGCCGACGGGTCCCCGACTCACCCCTCCACTTT. Translated, it gives CASSRRVPDSPLHF. The chain carries TRBV7-2 and TRBJ1-6; D call uncertain. The CDR3 contains 14 residues. Looked up from germline, CDR1 is SGHTA and CDR2 is FQGNSA. V lost 5 bases, J lost 10 bases, and 15 bases lay in between.

The gene calls are TRBV7-4 and TRBJ2-2; TRBD2 aligns across 11 bases. The germline CDR1 and CDR2 sequences are SGHVT and SQSDAQ. There are 16 residues in the CDR3. J gave up 6 bases and V 4 bases, and 7 bases lay outside the gene matches. This CDR3 is CASSSLAGGSAGELFF. The CDR3 DNA reads TGTGCCAGCAGCTCGTTAGCGGGAGGGTCGGCCGGGGAGCTGTTTTTT.

This clonotype was seen a few times. J is TRBJ1-2 and V is TRBV4-2; 10 nucleotides line up with TRBD1. From germline, CDR1 is LGHNA and CDR2 YNFKEQ. The CDR3 consists of 15 residues. The trim removed 3 bases at V and 2 bases at J, leaving 3 bases unmatched. The CDR3 DNA follows: TGTGCCAGCAGCCAGGGACAGGGGCGAAACTATGGCTACACCTTC. Its protein product is CASSQGQGRNYGYTF.

This clonotype was observed a few times. The chain combines TRBV6-2 or TRBV6-3 with TRBJ2-1; D is undetermined. In germline, CDR1 is MNHEY, CDR2 SVGEGT. V lost 1 base, J lost 3 bases, and 1 base lay in between. The CDR3 is made up of 12 amino acids. This chain's CDR3 is CASSYYYNEQFF. CDR3 in DNA: TGTGCCAGCAGTTACTACTACAATGAGCAGTTCTTC.

The gene calls are TRBV5-4 and TRBJ1-1, with D possibly TRBD1 on 5 matching bases. Germline CDR1 is SGHNT and CDR2 is YYREEE (reference sequence). Deletions cut 3 bases from V and 5 bases from J, with 17 bases between. CDR3 length equals 15 residues. The CDR3 DNA reads as TGTGCCAGCAGCTCTGGCGGACAAGGGAGGACTGAAGCTTTCTTT. This codes for CASSSGGQGRTEAFF.

The chain combines TRBV20-1 with TRBJ2-7; 8 bases are shared with TRBD2. The germline gives CDR1 DFQATT, CDR2 SNEGSKA (reference sequence). V shed 1 base, J shed 4 bases, and the junction held 9 bases outside the gene matches. This CDR3 spans 15 amino acids. Written as DNA, the CDR3 is TGCAGTGCTAGAGTCTTGAGCGGGAGAAAGTACGAGCAGTACTTC. It yields the protein CSARVLSGRKYEQYF.

This clonotype was counted a few times. The CDR3 protein is CASSFRGIAYEQYF. CDR3 DNA sequence: TGTGCCAGCAGTTTTCGCGGCATCGCCTACGAGCAGTACTTC. The J gene is TRBJ2-7, the V gene TRBV27; D not resolved. In germline, CDR1 is MNHEY, CDR2 SMNVEV (reference sequence). Deletions cut 3 bases from V and 2 bases from J, with 11 bases between. The CDR3 consists of 14 residues.

In its sample, this clonotype was seen a few times. The chain is built from TRBV19 and TRBJ2-3, with D possibly matching TRBD1 (6 bases). The V gene lost 5 bases and the J gene lost 2 bases, with 14 bases spanning the gap. Germline V gene sequence: CDR1 LNHDA, CDR2 SQIVND (reference sequence). This CDR3 comprises 15 residues. CDR3 nucleotides: TGTGCCAGTAGTCCCCGGACAGAGCCCACAGATACGCAGTATTTT. It encodes CASSPRTEPTDTQYF.

This rearrangement joins TRBV6-6 to TRBJ1-1, with 7 bases aligning to TRBD1. The CDR3 contains 14 residues. Per germline, CDR1 MNHNY and CDR2 SVGAGI (reference sequence). V dropped 5 bases and J dropped 5; count of bases not matched to a gene: 8. CDR3 sequence: CASSEEGAYTEAFF. The CDR3 DNA follows: TGTGCCAGCAGTGAGGAGGGGGCATATACTGAAGCTTTCTTT.

The chain has TRBV7-2 and TRBJ2-7; 8 nucleotides align to TRBD1. V was clipped by 3 bases and J by 0 bases; unmatched bases: 1. Germline V lookup: CDR1 SGHTA, CDR2 FQGNSA. This CDR3 region has 14 residues. The CDR3 reads CASSFTGGSYEQYF. The CDR3 region has the DNA TGTGCCAGCAGCTTTACAGGGGGCTCCTACGAGCAGTACTTC.

The chain employs TRBV11-2 and TRBJ2-7, with D hard to call. The CDR3 consists of 11 residues. V lost 3 bases and J lost 5, with 5 bases in between. Germline V gene lookup returns CDR1 SGHAT and CDR2 FQNNGV. The CDR3 here is CASSFANEQYF. Written as DNA, the CDR3 is TGTGCCAGCAGCTTCGCGAACGAGCAGTACTTC.

There are many counts of this clonotype. A read error may account for a junction end that differs from germline. The chain couples TRBV5-1 to TRBJ1-5; D not certain. From germline, CDR1 is SGHRS and CDR2 YFSETQ. The CDR3 is 15 residues long. CDR3 residues: CASSLEGYSNQPQHF. CDR3 sequence (DNA): TGTGCCAGCAGTTTAGAGGGATATAGCAATCAGCCCCAGCATTTT.

The rearrangement links TRBV5-1 to TRBJ2-7; the match to TRBD2 covers 15 bases. The CDR3 runs to 17 residues. Germline-derived CDR1 and CDR2 are SGHRS and YFSETQ. The V and J ends lost 3 bases and 4 bases, in that order; junction bases with no gene match: 8. CDR3 DNA sequence: TGCGCCAGCAGCTCACCCACCGGGACTAGCGGGAGGTACGAGCAGTACTTC. Translated, it gives CASSSPTGTSGRYEQYF.

There are a few counts of this clonotype. The V and J genes are TRBV10-3 and TRBJ2-1; D is unresolved. The CDR3 has 16 amino acids. CDR1 is ENHRY and CDR2 is SYGVKD in the germline V gene. V was clipped by 3 bases and J by 2 bases, with 14 bases between them. CDR3 in amino acids: CAISEGSVPAYNEQFF. As DNA, the CDR3 is TGTGCCATCAGTGAAGGGTCGGTTCCAGCCTACAATGAGCAGTTCTTC.

This chain connects TRBV7-2 to TRBJ2-5; 7 nucleotides align to TRBD2. Germline V gene lookup returns CDR1 SGHTA and CDR2 FQGNSA. The CDR3 totals 18 residues. J lost 1 base, V lost 1 base, and 12 bases had no gene match. CDR3 DNA sequence: TGTGCCAGCAGCTTAGGGGTGCAAGCGGGGCCGTTCCAAGAGACCCAGTACTTC. Its translation is CASSLGVQAGPFQETQYF.

The rearrangement links TRBV6-5 to TRBJ1-5; D is unresolved. Germline V gene sequence: CDR1 MNHEY, CDR2 SVGAGI. The V end lost 2 bases, the J end lost 5 bases, and 13 bases lay between the germline ends. CDR3 length equals 15 residues. The chain's CDR3 is CASSYPVEGYQPQHF. The DNA of the CDR3 is TGTGCCAGCAGTTACCCAGTGGAGGGTTATCAGCCCCAGCATTTT.